These T cell receptor beta chains were read from a single sample in a study of chemoradiotherapy in HPV16-positive cancers. The method was immunoSEQ multiplex PCR; TCRdb's version includes in-frame clones alone and lacks a portion of them. The table has approximately 9,300 clones, around 86% seen once. Sample: blood, taken from a patient who underwent chemoradiotherapy. The source of these receptors is a human donor with HPV-associated anogenital cancer. The CDR3 runs from the conserved cysteine through the conserved F or W. A D gene is named only where the DNA matches it firmly. Size values are once, few and many counts, or a class for expanded clones, and some rows have none.

d_gene: NA
v_gene: TRBV2
j_gene: TRBJ1-5
abundance: few
CDR3nt: TGTGCCAGCAGTTATGAGTCGAATCAGCCCCAGCATTTT
CDR3aa: CASSYESNQPQHF

d_gene: NA
v_gene: TRBV4-3
j_gene: TRBJ2-5
abundance: NA
CDR3nt: TGCGCCAGCAGCCCCGAGACCATTCGTGGGGAGACCCAGTACTTC
CDR3aa: CASSPETIRGETQYF

d_gene: NA
v_gene: TRBV19
j_gene: TRBJ1-1
abundance: NA
CDR3nt: TGTGCCAGTGGGACCGGGAACACTGAAGCTTTCTTT
CDR3aa: CASGTGNTEAFF

d_gene: NA
v_gene: TRBV5-6
j_gene: TRBJ1-1
abundance: NA
CDR3nt: TGTGCCAGCAGCTTTCCCCAGGGTAACACTGAAGCTTTCTTT
CDR3aa: CASSFPQGNTEAFF

d_gene: NA
v_gene: TRBV7-9
j_gene: TRBJ2-7
abundance: once
CDR3nt: TGTGCCAGCAGCTCCCAGGGATGGGAGCAGTACTTC
CDR3aa: CASSSQGWEQYF

d_gene: TRBD1
v_gene: TRBV19
j_gene: TRBJ1-6
abundance: NA
CDR3nt: TGTGCCAGTAGTATAGTCGGGACAGGGGGCAGTTCACCCCTCCACTTT
CDR3aa: CASSIVGTGGSSPLHF

d_gene: NA
v_gene: TRBV5-1
j_gene: TRBJ2-7
abundance: once
CDR3nt: TGCGCCAGCAGCCGTACGGGGGCCCCCCGGGGCTACGAGCAGTACTTC
CDR3aa: CASSRTGAPRGYEQYF

d_gene: TRBD1
v_gene: TRBV6-5
j_gene: TRBJ1-2
abundance: few
CDR3nt: TGTGCCAGCAGTACTCTGACAGGGGGAGGTGGCTACACCTTC
CDR3aa: CASSTLTGGGGYTF

d_gene: TRBD1
v_gene: TRBV14
j_gene: TRBJ2-2
abundance: once
CDR3nt: TGTGCCAGCAGACGGACAGGGGCCGCCGGGGAGCTGTTTTTT
CDR3aa: CASRRTGAAGELFF

d_gene: TRBD1
v_gene: TRBV19
j_gene: TRBJ2-2
abundance: NA
CDR3nt: TGTGCCAGTAACTCCGGGACAGGGTACACCGGGGAGCTGTTTTTT
CDR3aa: CASNSGTGYTGELFF

d_gene: NA
v_gene: TRBV6-1
j_gene: TRBJ2-1
abundance: NA
CDR3nt: TGTGCCAGCAGCACGTGGAATGAGCAGTTCTTC
CDR3aa: CASSTWNEQFF

d_gene: NA
v_gene: TRBV7-9
j_gene: TRBJ2-7
abundance: few
CDR3nt: TGTGCCAGCAGCTTAGTTTGGGGCGAAACGTCCTACGAGCAGTACTTC
CDR3aa: CASSLVWGETSYEQYF

d_gene: NA
v_gene: TRBV4-1
j_gene: TRBJ1-5
abundance: NA
CDR3nt: TGCGCCAGCAGCCAAGTCAGAGCGAATAGCAATCAGCCCCAGCATTTT
CDR3aa: CASSQVRANSNQPQHF

d_gene: NA
v_gene: TRBV30
j_gene: TRBJ2-7
abundance: NA
CDR3nt: TGTGCCTGGAGTTTAAATTACGAGCAGTACTTC
CDR3aa: CAWSLNYEQYF

d_gene: NA
v_gene: TRBV5-6
j_gene: TRBJ2-1
abundance: NA
CDR3nt: TGTGCCAGCAGCTTGGCGAGACAGGTAGAGCAGTTCTTC
CDR3aa: CASSLARQVEQFF

d_gene: NA
v_gene: TRBV4-3
j_gene: TRBJ2-3
abundance: NA
CDR3nt: TGCGCCAGCAGAGGGGGGGGAGGCCCTAGCACAGATACGCAGTATTTT
CDR3aa: CASRGGGGPSTDTQYF

d_gene: NA
v_gene: TRBV7-9
j_gene: TRBJ2-1
abundance: NA
CDR3nt: TGTGCCAGCAGCTCCCCCAGGAGGTATGAGCAGTTCTTC
CDR3aa: CASSSPRRYEQFF

d_gene: TRBD2
v_gene: TRBV18
j_gene: TRBJ2-3
abundance: NA
CDR3nt: TGTGCCAGCTCTCCATTCCCGGGGGGGATCACAGATACGCAGTATTTT
CDR3aa: CASSPFPGGITDTQYF

d_gene: TRBD1
v_gene: TRBV6-6
j_gene: TRBJ1-3
abundance: NA
CDR3nt: TGTGCCAGCAGTCAAACAGGGGCTGGAAACACCATATATTTT
CDR3aa: CASSQTGAGNTIYF

d_gene: NA
v_gene: TRBV6-1
j_gene: TRBJ1-5
abundance: NA
CDR3nt: TGTGCCAGCAGTGAAGCCTTTGATCAGCCCCAGCATTTT
CDR3aa: CASSEAFDQPQHF

d_gene: TRBD1
v_gene: TRBV28
j_gene: TRBJ1-2
abundance: few
CDR3nt: TGTGCCAACACGGACAGGTCGGGAGGCTACACCTTC
CDR3aa: CANTDRSGGYTF

d_gene: TRBD1
v_gene: TRBV18
j_gene: TRBJ1-2
abundance: NA
CDR3nt: TGTGCCAGCTCACCAAGGACAGGCTATGGCTACACCTTC
CDR3aa: CASSPRTGYGYTF

d_gene: NA
v_gene: TRBV9
j_gene: TRBJ1-5
abundance: NA
CDR3nt: TGTGCCAGCAGCGTAGATGGAGAACAGCCCCAGCATTTT
CDR3aa: CASSVDGEQPQHF

d_gene: NA
v_gene: TRBV7-2
j_gene: TRBJ1-2
abundance: once
CDR3nt: TGTGCCAGCAGCAACCGGGACACCGATGGCTACACCTTC
CDR3aa: CASSNRDTDGYTF

d_gene: TRBD2
v_gene: TRBV28
j_gene: TRBJ2-7
abundance: NA
CDR3nt: TGTGCCAGCAGTTTGGAGACTAGCGGGGTGAGGGAGCAGTACTTC
CDR3aa: CASSLETSGVREQYF

d_gene: NA
v_gene: TRBV6-1
j_gene: TRBJ1-3
abundance: once
CDR3nt: TGTGCCAGCAGTGGGGGGCCTCGTTCTGGAAACACCATATATTTT
CDR3aa: CASSGGPRSGNTIYF

d_gene: NA
v_gene: TRBV14
j_gene: TRBJ2-7
abundance: NA
CDR3nt: TGTGCCAGCAGCCAAGATCTTTCCCCAGGGTACTCCTACGAGCAGTACTTC
CDR3aa: CASSQDLSPGYSYEQYF

d_gene: TRBD2
v_gene: TRBV9
j_gene: TRBJ2-1
abundance: NA
CDR3nt: TGTGCCAGCAGCGATCCTCTAGCGGGGGGTGAGAATGAGCAGTTCTTC
CDR3aa: CASSDPLAGGENEQFF

d_gene: NA
v_gene: TRBV30
j_gene: TRBJ1-1
abundance: NA
CDR3nt: TGTGCCTGTCGGAGGGCGGGGAGGGGAGGAACTGAAGCTTTCTTT
CDR3aa: CACRRAGRGGTEAFF

d_gene: TRBD1
v_gene: TRBV25-1
j_gene: TRBJ1-3
abundance: NA
CDR3nt: TGTGCCAGCAGTGCCGACAGGGGCTTAACTGGAAACACCATATATTTT
CDR3aa: CASSADRGLTGNTIYF

d_gene: NA
v_gene: TRBV30
j_gene: TRBJ1-1
abundance: NA
CDR3nt: TGTGCCTGGAGTACCACAGGGTCATCACAGAAAGCTTTCTTT
CDR3aa: CAWSTTGSSQKAFF

d_gene: NA
v_gene: TRBV9
j_gene: TRBJ2-2
abundance: NA
CDR3nt: TGTGCCAGCAGCGTAGACATTAGGTCGTTCGGCGGGGAGCTGTTTTTT
CDR3aa: CASSVDIRSFGGELFF

d_gene: TRBD1
v_gene: TRBV5-6
j_gene: TRBJ2-5
abundance: NA
CDR3nt: TGTGCCAGCAGCCAGACAGGGGCTCAAGAGACCCAGTACTTC
CDR3aa: CASSQTGAQETQYF

d_gene: NA
v_gene: TRBV7-3
j_gene: TRBJ2-2
abundance: NA
CDR3nt: TGTGCCAGCAGTTCAACGAACACCGGGGAGCTGTTTTTT
CDR3aa: CASSSTNTGELFF

d_gene: TRBD1
v_gene: TRBV4-1
j_gene: TRBJ2-3
abundance: NA
CDR3nt: TGCGCCAGCAGCCAGAGACAGGGGGGGGATACGCAGTATTTT
CDR3aa: CASSQRQGGDTQYF

d_gene: NA
v_gene: TRBV7-2
j_gene: TRBJ1-2
abundance: NA
CDR3nt: TGTGCCAGCAGCTTAGGTCGGGCCGATGGCTACACCTTC
CDR3aa: CASSLGRADGYTF

d_gene: TRBD1
v_gene: TRBV13
j_gene: TRBJ2-1
abundance: NA
CDR3nt: TGTGCCAGCAGCCCCCCGGGACAGGGATACAATGAGCAGTTCTTC
CDR3aa: CASSPPGQGYNEQFF

d_gene: TRBD1
v_gene: TRBV7-2
j_gene: TRBJ2-7
abundance: NA
CDR3nt: TGTGCCAGCAGCTTAGGCGGGACAGGGCCCGACGAGCAGTACTTC
CDR3aa: CASSLGGTGPDEQYF